This T cell receptor (beta chain) stems from a study of T cell responses to AZD1222 COVID-19 vaccine (dated by TCRdb to about 2021). Describing the broader study: AZD1222 recipients whose second dose came at about 4 weeks and those whose second dose came at about 12 weeks were combined into one group, since spike-specific TCR depth and breadth did not differ between the two schedules. TCR sequencing covered fewer than 250 trial participants: 200 to 220 given two doses of AZD1222 and about 26 given two doses of MenACWY control vaccine. Trial participants were enrolled by age into 18-55, 56-69 and 70-plus year subgroups, with around 140, 26 and 57 TCR-sequenced participants respectively.

Points on this clone: The antigen this receptor binds is unknown. Nothing much larger sits one base from this clone, and base qualities are not available.

Explained via the paper, the time point label denotes: baseline before first vaccination. Vaccinee samples were obtained from the UK trials COV001 and COV002, which included a single-blind randomized controlled phase 2/3 trial of AZD1222 (ChAdOx1 nCoV-19) in healthy adults. For TCRbeta chain sequencing, PBMC samples from trial participants were taken at day 0 and at day 28 after the second dose. What the authors observed across the whole study: Most participants were white British and females outnumbered males, and the authors suggested that clonal diversity may have been underestimated. A significant rise in spike-specific TCR breadth and depth was observed after two AZD1222 doses relative to day 0 and relative to MenACWY recipients. Conclusions about previously exposed vaccinees were limited because only six AZD1222 recipients were SARS-CoV-2 seropositive at baseline. Because no day 14 peak-response samples were available, repertoires were characterized only after the peak T cell response. Reportedly, almost half of the unique spike-specific TCRs recognized epitopes lying outside the regions that are mutated in the B.1.351 and B.1.1.7 variants. CD4 TCRs associated with the vaccine covered the entire spike protein, and the dominant responses were in regions 160-218 and 743-854. In the small 56-69-year group, the increase in depth fell short of significance, most likely because of low power.

The CDR3 regions of human TCRbeta chains were analyzed by immunosequencing. In the paper's pipeline: Repertoire TCRs were checked for matches against a reference library of SARS-CoV-2-specific TCRs that had been generated using the MIRA antigen-specificity platform. Breadth meant the fraction of unique TCRs that were SARS-CoV-2-associated, whereas depth meant the fraction of total T cells that were SARS-CoV-2-associated. Using the MIRA data, each spike-specific TCR was mapped to the spike region that the TCR reacts to and placed in a CD4 or CD8 class. Log10-transformed breadth and depth values were compared by one-way ANOVA with Sidak's multiple comparisons tests. TCRdb mirrors the immuneACCESS table, restricted to in-frame sequences. Some clones are absent from its copies; in checked studies, under half trace to an unresolved V gene, and the reason for the others is unknown. V and J calls and clone size come straight from that table; D and trimming were deduced from the DNA. For this sample there are some 97,000 clones; 87% appear just once. Of the sample, about 15% falls within the top ten clones.

This specimen consisted of peripheral blood, obtained on day 0 of AZD1222 vaccination. The source is an adult in good health.

CDR3 protein: CASSLGGGQETQYF. The nucleotide sequence is TGTGCCAGCAGCTTAGGTGGGGGACAAGAGACCCAGTACTTC. The sequence links TRBV7-6 to TRBJ2-5, with the D assignment possibly TRBD1 or TRBD2, given 5 matching bases for each. V is pared back by 1 base and J by 2 bases, with 8 bases lying between the germline termini. The CDR3 has 14 amino acids, counting the end cysteine and phenylalanine. Only CDR3 DNA remains: 42 bases, in frame from the first base. CDR1 and CDR2 were assigned from the germline V gene as SGHVS and FNYEAQ.